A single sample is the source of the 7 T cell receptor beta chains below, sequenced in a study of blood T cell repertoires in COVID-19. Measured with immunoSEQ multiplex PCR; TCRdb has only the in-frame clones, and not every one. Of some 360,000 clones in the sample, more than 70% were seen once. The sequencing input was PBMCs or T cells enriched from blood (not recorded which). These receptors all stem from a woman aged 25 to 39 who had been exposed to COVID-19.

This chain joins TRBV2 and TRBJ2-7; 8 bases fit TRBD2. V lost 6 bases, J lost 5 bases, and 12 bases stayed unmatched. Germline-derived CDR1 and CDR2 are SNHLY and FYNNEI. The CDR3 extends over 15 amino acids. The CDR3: CASSGSGLGAHEQYF. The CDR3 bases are TGTGCCAGCAGCGGTTCGGGACTAGGGGCCCACGAGCAGTACTTC.

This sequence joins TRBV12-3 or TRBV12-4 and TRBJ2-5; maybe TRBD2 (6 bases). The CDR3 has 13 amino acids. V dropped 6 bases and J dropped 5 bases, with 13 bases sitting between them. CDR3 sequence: CASSPFRGETQYF. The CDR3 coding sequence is TGTGCCAGCAGCCCATTCCGGGGGGAGACCCAGTACTTC.

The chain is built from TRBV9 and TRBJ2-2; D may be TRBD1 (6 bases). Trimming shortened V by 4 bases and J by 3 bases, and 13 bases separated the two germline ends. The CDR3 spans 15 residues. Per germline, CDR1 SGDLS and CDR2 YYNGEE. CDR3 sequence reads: CASSPQGGHTGELFF. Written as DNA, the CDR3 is TGTGCCAGCAGCCCCCAAGGGGGACACACCGGGGAGCTGTTTTTT.

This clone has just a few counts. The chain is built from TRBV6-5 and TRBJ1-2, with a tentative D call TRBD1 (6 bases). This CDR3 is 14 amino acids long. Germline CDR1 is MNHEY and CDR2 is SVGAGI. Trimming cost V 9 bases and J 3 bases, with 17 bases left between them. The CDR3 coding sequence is TGTGCCAGTTACAGGGAGTTCGAGGACTATGGCTACACCTTC. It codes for CASYREFEDYGYTF.

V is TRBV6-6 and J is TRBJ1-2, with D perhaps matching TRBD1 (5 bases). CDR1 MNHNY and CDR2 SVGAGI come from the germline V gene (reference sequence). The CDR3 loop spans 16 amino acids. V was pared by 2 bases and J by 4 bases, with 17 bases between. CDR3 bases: TGTGCCAGCAGTTACCGTTCTGTAGCAGGGTCCTATGGCTACACCTTC. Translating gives CASSYRSVAGSYGYTF.

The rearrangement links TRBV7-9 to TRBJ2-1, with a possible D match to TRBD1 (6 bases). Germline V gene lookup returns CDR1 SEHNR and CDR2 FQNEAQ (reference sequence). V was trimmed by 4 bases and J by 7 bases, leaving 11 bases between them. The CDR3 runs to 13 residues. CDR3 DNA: TGTGCCAGCAGCTCCAGGGGATTTAATGAGCAGTTCTTC. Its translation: CASSSRGFNEQFF.

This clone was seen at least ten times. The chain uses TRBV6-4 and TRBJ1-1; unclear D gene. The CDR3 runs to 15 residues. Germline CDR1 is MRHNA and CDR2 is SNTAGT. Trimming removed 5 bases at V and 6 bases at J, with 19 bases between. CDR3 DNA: TGTGCCAGCAGTCCCGACGGAGTTCAGAGGGCTGAAGCTTTCTTT. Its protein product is CASSPDGVQRAEAFF.